The clone carrying this T cell receptor beta chain appeared a few times. Antigen unknown. Only in-frame clones appear in the TCRdb table, and some are missing; sequencing was by immunoSEQ multiplex PCR. The repertoire has about 62,000 clones, roughly four fifths of them found once; the top ten carry roughly 1%. The data were taken from a study of OX40 agonist ivuxolimab in advanced cancers. Study-wide results and caveats: Low normalized T-cell clonal expansion also characterized some of the nonresponders.

CDR3 length equals 14 residues. Germline CDR1 reads SGHTA; CDR2 reads FQGNSA. Trimming took 7 bases from V and 0 from J, leaving 13 bases between them. The specimen comprised CD4+ or CD8+ T cells sorted from blood, sampled in a trial of the OX40 agonist ivuxolimab. The receptor's source is an adult with an advanced solid tumor such as melanoma, head and neck, liver or kidney cancer. The chain carries TRBV7-2 and TRBJ2-7; D is ambiguous. The CDR3 DNA follows: TGTGCCAGCAAGTTAGGGTTTAGCTCCTACGAGCAGTACTTC. Translated, it gives CASKLGFSSYEQYF.